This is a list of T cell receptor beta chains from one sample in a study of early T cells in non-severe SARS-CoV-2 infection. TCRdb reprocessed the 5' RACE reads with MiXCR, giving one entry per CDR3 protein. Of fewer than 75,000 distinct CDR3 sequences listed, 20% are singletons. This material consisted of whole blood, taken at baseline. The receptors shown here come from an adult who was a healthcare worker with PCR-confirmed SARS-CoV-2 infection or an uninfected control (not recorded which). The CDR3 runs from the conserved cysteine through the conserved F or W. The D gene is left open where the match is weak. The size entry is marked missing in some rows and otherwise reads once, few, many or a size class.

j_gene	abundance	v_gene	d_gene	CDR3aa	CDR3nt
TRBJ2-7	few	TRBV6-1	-	CASLQGYPYEQYF	TGTGCCAGTCTACAGGGATACCCCTACGAGCAGTACTTC
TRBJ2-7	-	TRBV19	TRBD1	CASSIGGQGSYEQYF	TGTGCCAGTAGTATAGGCGGACAGGGCTCCTACGAGCAGTACTTC
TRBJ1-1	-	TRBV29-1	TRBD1	CSADRDTEAFF	TGCAGCGCCGACAGGGACACTGAAGCTTTCTTT
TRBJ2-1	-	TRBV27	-	CASNPTGTTHNEQFF	TGTGCCAGCAATCCTACCGGGACCACCCACAATGAGCAGTTCTTC
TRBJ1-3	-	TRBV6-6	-	CASSYAGATRALGNTIYF	TGTGCCAGCAGTTATGCAGGGGCTACAAGGGCCCTTGGAAACACCATATATTTT
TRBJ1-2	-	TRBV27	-	CASSPTARNYGYTF	TGTGCCAGCAGCCCGACAGCCCGGAACTATGGCTACACCTTC
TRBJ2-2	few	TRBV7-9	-	CASTSEVTGELFF	TGTGCCAGCACCTCAGAGGTCACCGGGGAGCTGTTTTTT
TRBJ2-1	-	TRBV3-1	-	CASSQGPPSEQFF	TGTGCCAGCAGCCAAGGCCCACCTAGTGAGCAGTTCTTC
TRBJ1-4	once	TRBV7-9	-	CASSLVAGTTGEKLFF	TGTGCCAGCAGCTTAGTGGCAGGGACTACTGGTGAAAAACTGTTTTTT
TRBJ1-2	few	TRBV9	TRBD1	CASSVGTGYGYTF	TGTGCCAGCAGCGTTGGGACAGGCTATGGCTACACCTTC
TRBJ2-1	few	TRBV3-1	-	CASSPLSSPLNEQFF	TGTGCCAGCAGTCCCTTGAGTAGCCCTCTCAATGAGCAGTTCTTC
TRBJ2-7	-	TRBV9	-	CASSVTALLGEQYF	TGTGCCAGCAGCGTTACAGCTCTCCTAGGAGAGCAGTACTTC
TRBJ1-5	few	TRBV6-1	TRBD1	CAARGTGGYQPQHF	TGTGCCGCCCGAGGCACAGGGGGCTATCAGCCCCAGCATTTT
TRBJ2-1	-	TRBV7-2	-	CASSPARIRGSEQFF	TGTGCCAGCAGCCCTGCGAGGATTAGGGGGAGTGAGCAGTTCTTC
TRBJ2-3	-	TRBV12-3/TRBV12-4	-	CASSLALLARADTQYF	TGTGCCAGCAGTTTAGCGCTCCTAGCGAGGGCAGATACGCAGTATTTT
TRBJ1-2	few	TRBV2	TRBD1	CASSGGWTGVSYTF	TGTGCCAGCAGTGGAGGGTGGACAGGGGTCAGCTACACCTTC
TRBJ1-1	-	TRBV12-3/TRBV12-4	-	CASSFHEDTEAFF	TGTGCCAGCAGTTTTCACGAGGATACTGAAGCTTTCTTT
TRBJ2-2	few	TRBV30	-	CAWSTTTNTGELFF	TGTGCCTGGAGTACGACAACGAACACCGGGGAGCTGTTTTTT
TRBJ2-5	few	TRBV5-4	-	CASSASPGVEGETQYF	TGTGCCAGCAGCGCTTCACCAGGGGTAGAGGGAGAGACCCAGTACTTC
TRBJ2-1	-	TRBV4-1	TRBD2	CASSQYAGGDEQFF	TGCGCCAGCAGCCAGTATGCGGGGGGCGATGAGCAGTTCTTC
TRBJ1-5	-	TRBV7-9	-	CASSLDSQPQHF	TGTGCCAGCAGCTTAGATTCTCAGCCCCAGCATTTT
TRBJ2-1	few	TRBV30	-	CAWRGDGEGEQFF	TGTGCCTGGAGAGGGGACGGGGAAGGTGAGCAGTTCTTC
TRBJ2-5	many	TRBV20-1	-	CSARFGTQETQYF	TGCAGTGCTAGATTCGGGACCCAAGAGACCCAGTACTTC
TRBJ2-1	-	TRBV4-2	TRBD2	CASSQEPTSGYNEQFF	TGTGCCAGCAGCCAAGAACCCACTAGCGGGTACAATGAGCAGTTCTTC
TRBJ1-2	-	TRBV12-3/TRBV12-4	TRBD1	CASSVDRAYGYTF	TGTGCCAGCAGCGTGGACAGGGCCTATGGCTACACCTTC
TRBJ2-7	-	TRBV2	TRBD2	CAGGLGYEQYF	TGTGCCGGCGGACTAGGCTACGAGCAGTACTTC
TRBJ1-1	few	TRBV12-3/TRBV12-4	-	CASTTYMNTEAFF	TGTGCCAGCACCACGTACATGAACACTGAAGCTTTCTTT
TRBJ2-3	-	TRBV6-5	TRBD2	CASTPPGGTDTQYF	TGTGCCAGCACTCCCCCGGGGGGTACAGATACGCAGTATTTT
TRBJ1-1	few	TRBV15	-	CATSRPEVGDTEAFF	TGTGCCACCAGCAGGCCAGAGGTTGGGGACACTGAAGCTTTCTTT
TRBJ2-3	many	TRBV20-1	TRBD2	CSALGLAGTTDTQYF	TGCAGTGCTCTTGGACTAGCGGGGACCACAGATACGCAGTATTTT
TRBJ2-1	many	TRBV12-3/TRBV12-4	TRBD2	CASGLDGGAGEQFF	TGTGCCAGCGGCCTTGACGGGGGGGCTGGTGAGCAGTTCTTC
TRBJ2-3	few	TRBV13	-	CASSPLGDTQYF	TGTGCCAGCAGCCCCCTGGGGGATACGCAGTATTTT
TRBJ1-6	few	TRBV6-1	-	CASSDRDSPLHF	TGTGCCAGCAGTGACAGGGACTCACCCCTCCACTTT
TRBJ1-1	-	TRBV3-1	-	CASSHLEVTEAFF	TGTGCCAGCAGCCACCTAGAAGTAACTGAAGCTTTCTTT
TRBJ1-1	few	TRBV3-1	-	CASSYGGENTEAFF	TGTGCCAGCAGTTATGGAGGGGAGAACACTGAAGCTTTCTTT
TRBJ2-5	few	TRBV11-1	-	CASSSYTDQETQYF	TGTGCCAGCAGCTCATACACCGACCAAGAGACCCAGTACTTC
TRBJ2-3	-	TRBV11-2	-	CASSLETGGGDTQYF	TGTGCCAGCAGCTTAGAGACGGGGGGCGGAGATACGCAGTATTTT
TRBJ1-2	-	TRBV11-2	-	CASSLGPSDPGYTF	TGTGCCAGCAGCCTCGGACCGTCGGACCCTGGCTACACCTTC
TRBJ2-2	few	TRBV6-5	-	CASTSRGNTGELFF	TGTGCCAGCACGTCGCGGGGGAACACCGGGGAGCTGTTTTTT
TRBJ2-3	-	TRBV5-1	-	CASSPVAGQDTQYF	TGCGCCAGCAGCCCGGTGGCAGGTCAAGATACGCAGTATTTT
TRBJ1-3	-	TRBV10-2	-	CASSAAGRANTIYF	TGCGCCAGCAGTGCAGCAGGGCGTGCGAACACCATATATTTT
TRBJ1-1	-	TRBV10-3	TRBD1	CASQGAWKTEAFF	TGTGCCTCTCAGGGGGCTTGGAAGACTGAAGCTTTCTTT
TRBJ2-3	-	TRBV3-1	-	CASSQDRGGITDTQYF	TGTGCCAGCAGCCAAGATCGGGGCGGCATCACAGATACGCAGTATTTT
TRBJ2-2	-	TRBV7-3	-	CASSLKNTGELFF	TGTGCCAGCAGCTTAAAGAACACCGGGGAGCTGTTTTTT
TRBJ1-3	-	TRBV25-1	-	CASSELGVGPGNTIYF	TGTGCCAGCAGTGAATTAGGGGTCGGACCTGGAAACACCATATATTTT
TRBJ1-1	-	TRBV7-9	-	CASSLTGMGTEAFF	TGTGCCAGCAGCTTAACAGGGATGGGCACTGAAGCTTTCTTT
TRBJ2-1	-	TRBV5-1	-	CASSFEGGLVYNEQFF	TGCGCCAGCAGCTTCGAGGGGGGCCTCGTCTACAATGAGCAGTTCTTC
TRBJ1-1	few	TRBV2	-	CASTQDLLNTEAFF	TGTGCCAGCACTCAAGACCTCTTGAACACTGAAGCTTTCTTT
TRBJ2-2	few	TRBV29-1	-	CSAEFRQTNTGELFF	TGCAGCGCCGAGTTCCGACAGACGAACACCGGGGAGCTGTTTTTT
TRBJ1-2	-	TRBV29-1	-	CSDLDLNYGYTF	TGCAGCGACCTGGACCTTAACTATGGCTACACCTTC